Presented here are 27 T cell receptor beta chains from one specimen sequenced in a study of T cells in Graves' hyperthyroidism and ophthalmopathy (dated by TCRdb to 2018 to 2020). The method behind the library was multiplex PCR. TCRdb lists the instrument as Illumina HiSeq 2000. The TCR beta CDR3 regions were amplified from the RNA transcripts. A first-round RT-PCR of the TCR CDR3 used the HTBI primer set with the Qiagen OneStep RT-PCR kit. TCRdb reprocessed the public reads (quality trimming at Q25 with fastp, clone calling with MiXCR) and kept in-frame beta chains. Under each unique CDR3 protein, matching rows form one entry showing the most common genes and DNA. This sample is represented by over 250,000 distinct CDR3 sequences; roughly 13% of them were singletons. Approximately 35% of the sample goes to the ten largest clones. Sequencing was carried out using blood. These receptors all come from a woman aged 35 to 49 with Graves' ophthalmopathy.

In its sample, this clonotype was seen a few times. This sequence joins TRBV20-1 and TRBJ1-2; 7 nucleotides agree with TRBD1. The CDR3 has 14 amino acids. The J segment lost 3 bases and the V segment lost 4 bases, leaving 8 bases of the junction unmatched. Per the germline V gene, CDR1 is DFQATT and CDR2 is SNEGSKA (reference sequence). DNA for the CDR3: TGCAGTGCTATACCCTACACAGGGGACTATGGCTACACCTTC. Its translation: CSAIPYTGDYGYTF.

Many counts were recorded for this clonotype. J is TRBJ1-1 and V is TRBV7-2, with D possibly matching TRBD1 (6 bases). The CDR3 has 13 residues. V was cut by 4 bases and J by 5 bases, with 11 bases left in between. CDR1 SGHTA and CDR2 FQGNSA come from the germline V gene. CDR3 in DNA: TGTGCCAGCAGCTCGGGGGCTGGGACTGAAGCTTTCTTT. It yields the protein CASSSGAGTEAFF.

This clonotype showed up many times. The rearrangement joins TRBV24-1 to TRBJ2-5; D may correspond to TRBD1 or TRBD2 (5 bases each). Trimming took off 4 bases at V and 1 base at J, with 18 bases between the two ends. The germline gives CDR1 KGHDR, CDR2 SFDVKD. This CDR3 has 17 amino acids. CDR3 sequence (DNA): TGTGCCACCAGTGAACCTTCTGCTGGGACGCGCCAAGAGACCCAGTACTTC. It encodes CATSEPSAGTRQETQYF.

This clonotype was counted at least ten times. This chain uses TRBV6-1 with TRBJ1-1, with 7 bases aligning to TRBD1. This CDR3 region has 15 residues. Germline V CDR1 and CDR2: MNHNS, SASEGT. V dropped 6 bases and J dropped 2; count of bases not matched to a gene: 9. CDR3 residues: CASSPEGTVNTEAFF. For the CDR3, the DNA is TGTGCCAGCAGCCCTGAGGGGACAGTTAACACTGAAGCTTTCTTT.

This clonotype was seen at least ten times. The chain joins TRBV11-2 to TRBJ1-1, with a weak D call TRBD1 (6 bases). The CDR3 extends over 17 amino acids. Trimming removed 2 bases at V and 7 bases at J, with 23 bases between. The germline CDR1 and CDR2 sequences are SGHAT and FQNNGV. CDR3: CASSLRGAGALRGEAFF. CDR3 nucleotide sequence: TGTGCCAGCAGCTTAAGGGGAGCAGGGGCCCTTAGAGGTGAAGCTTTCTTT.

The table lists this clonotype with a few counts. This chain uses TRBV7-2 with TRBJ1-2; TRBD1 matches at 11 bases. This CDR3 spans 17 amino acids. Germline V gene lookup returns CDR1 SGHTA and CDR2 FQGNSA. The V segment lost 2 bases and the J segment 7 bases; nucleotides outside the gene matches: 12. In nucleotides, the CDR3 is TGTGCCAGCAGCTTATCGGTTCGGCGGACAGGGGGCTCTGGCTACACCTTC. It is translated as CASSLSVRRTGGSGYTF.

A few counts support this clonotype. The chain carries TRBV5-1 and TRBJ1-2; no definite D call. V was cut by 5 bases and J by 0 bases, with 11 bases left in between. Germline V lookup: CDR1 SGHRS, CDR2 YFSETQ. The CDR3 covers 14 residues. The CDR3 reads CASRMSATNYGYTF. CDR3 in DNA: TGCGCCAGCAGAATGTCAGCAACTAACTATGGCTACACCTTC.

Of note for this clonotype: Given a much more abundant clone one base away, this may be a read error. The chain uses TRBV12-3 or TRBV12-4 and TRBJ1-1; 12 positions agree with TRBD1. CDR3 length equals 15 residues. This chain's CDR3 is CANSSRGTGGPEAFF. The CDR3 DNA follows: TGTGCCAACAGTTCCCGCGGGACAGGGGGCCCTGAAGCTTTCTTT.

This clonotype was seen ten or more times. The V and J genes are TRBV27 and TRBJ2-3; the D gene is possibly TRBD2 (6 bases). Deletions cut 5 bases from V and 3 bases from J, with 18 bases between. Looked up from germline, CDR1 is MNHEY and CDR2 is SMNVEV (reference sequence). The CDR3 consists of 16 residues. The CDR3 DNA is TGTGCCAGCAGTAGGCTGTGGACCGGGGGAACAGATACGCAGTATTTT. This encodes CASSRLWTGGTDTQYF.

This clonotype was seen many times. The J gene is TRBJ2-5, the V gene TRBV28, with D tentatively TRBD1 or TRBD2 (5 bases each). Trimming left V 6 bases short and J 4 bases short, with 15 bases between. Per the germline V gene, CDR1 is MDHEN and CDR2 is SYDVKM. This CDR3 region has 14 residues. The DNA of the CDR3 is TGTGCCAGCAGCCCCTATGGGGGTCGAGAGACCCAGTACTTC. The encoded protein is CASSPYGGRETQYF.

The CDR3 reads CSATGTGVTIHNSPLHF. CDR3 DNA sequence: TGCAGTGCTACCGGGACAGGGGTCACAATTCATAATTCACCCCTCCACTTT. This chain uses TRBV20-1 with TRBJ1-6, with TRBD1 matching 10 bases. The CDR3 extends over 17 amino acids. V lost 4 bases, J lost 5 bases, and 11 bases stayed unmatched. Per germline, CDR1 DFQATT and CDR2 SNEGSKA (reference sequence).

As for this clonotype: One end of the junction does not line up with germline, which may come from a read error. This rearrangement joins TRBV6-1 to TRBJ2-1; 7 bases map to TRBD1. Germline V CDR1 and CDR2: MNHNS, SASEGT. The CDR3 runs 14 residues. CDR3 protein: CASREDPRQGEQFF. CDR3 sequence (DNA): TGTGCCAGCAGAGAAGACCCTAGACAGGGTGAGCAGTTCTTC.

This clonotype was seen ten or more times. This rearrangement joins TRBV7-2 to TRBJ1-6; D perhaps matches TRBD1 (6 bases). V gave up 5 bases and J gave up 7 bases, with 24 bases separating them. This CDR3 region has 18 residues. The germline V gene has CDR1 SGHTA and CDR2 FQGNSA. CDR3 bases: TGTGCCAGCAGCCGGAAAGGGGGTGAGGCGGCCGGCAATTCACCCCTCCACTTT. Protein sequence: CASSRKGGEAAGNSPLHF.

This chain joins TRBV4-1 and TRBJ2-5; 8 bases fit TRBD2. V shed 3 bases, J shed 3 bases, and the junction held 12 bases outside the gene matches. This CDR3 is 17 amino acids long. Germline CDR1 reads MGHRA; CDR2 reads YSYEKL. The CDR3 loop is CASSHPGGTRPKETQYF. CDR3 DNA: TGCGCCAGCAGCCACCCGGGAGGGACTAGGCCCAAAGAGACCCAGTACTTC.

The chain combines TRBV30 with TRBJ2-1; 9 bases are a match to TRBD1. This CDR3 contains 16 residues. The junction had 10 bases not matched to a gene; V was cut back by 4 bases and J by 3 bases. The germline gives CDR1 GTSNPN, CDR2 SVGIG (reference sequence). The CDR3, as DNA: TGTGCCTGGAATAAACGGGACAGGGATTTCTACAATGAGCAGTTCTTC. Residues: CAWNKRDRDFYNEQFF.

This chain joins TRBV30 and TRBJ1-3; D unresolved. Germline CDR1 is GTSNPN and CDR2 is SVGIG (reference sequence). Trimming pared 5 bases from V and 0 bases from J, leaving 8 bases between. This CDR3 comprises 13 residues. The CDR3 reads CAWAFSSGNTIYF. The DNA of the CDR3 is TGTGCCTGGGCTTTTTCCTCTGGAAACACCATATATTTT.

This clonotype was observed a handful of times. The V gene is TRBV5-1, the J gene TRBJ1-2, with a weak D call TRBD1 (5 bases). Trimming pared 2 bases from V and 0 bases from J, leaving 11 bases between. Per the germline V gene, CDR1 is SGHRS and CDR2 is YFSETQ. The CDR3 runs 15 residues. CDR3 region: CASSLDSRPNYGYTF. The CDR3 coding sequence is TGCGCCAGCAGCTTAGACAGCCGACCTAACTATGGCTACACCTTC.

This clonotype was picked up many times. The chain employs TRBV11-2 and TRBJ2-2, with D maybe TRBD2 (5 bases). The V gene lost 1 base and the J gene lost 3 bases, with 9 bases spanning the gap. There are 15 residues in the CDR3. Per the germline V gene, CDR1 is SGHAT and CDR2 is FQNNGV. The CDR3 DNA reads TGTGCCAGCAGCTTAGTAGCGTCTGACACCGGGGAGCTGTTTTTT. This codes for CASSLVASDTGELFF.

The CDR3 DNA reads as TGTGCCAGCGAATCCAGCGGGGGGGGATTCTCCTACAATGAGCAGTTCTTC. Translation gives CASESSGGGFSYNEQFF. V gene TRBV11-3 combines with J gene TRBJ2-1, with TRBD2 matching 10 bases. The CDR3 contains 17 residues. The junction had 10 bases not matched to a gene; V was cut back by 8 bases and J by 0 bases. Germline V CDR1 and CDR2: SGHNT, YENEEA.

The chain employs TRBV10-2 and TRBJ2-7; the match to TRBD1 covers 9 bases. V shed 6 bases and J 5 bases; nucleotides not matched to a gene: 14. The CDR3 runs 16 residues. CDR1 and CDR2 (germline): WSHSY, SAAADI. The CDR3 spells CASRQRQGGPWDEQYF. The CDR3 DNA reads as TGCGCCAGCAGACAAAGACAGGGGGGACCTTGGGACGAGCAGTACTTC.

For this clonotype: A much larger clone lies one base from this, so it may be a read error. The genes are TRBV20-1 and TRBJ2-3; 9 bases match TRBD2. The junction had 7 bases not matched to a gene; V was cut back by 5 bases and J by 1 base. The CDR3 length is 15 residues. CDR1 and CDR2 (germline): DFQATT, SNEGSKA (reference sequence). In DNA, the CDR3 is TGCAGTGCTGGTCTGCGGACTAGCGGCACAGATACGCAGTATTTT. Amino acids: CSAGLRTSGTDTQYF.

The chain is built from TRBV2 and TRBJ1-3; D gene ambiguous. V was cut by 6 bases and J by 0 bases, with 12 bases left in between. The CDR3 loop spans 15 amino acids. CDR1 and CDR2 (germline): SNHLY, FYNNEI. The CDR3: CASRSAAVSGNTIYF. DNA for the CDR3: TGTGCCAGCAGGAGCGCGGCAGTCTCTGGAAACACCATATATTTT.

The chain joins TRBV24-1 to TRBJ2-1; 8 bases align to TRBD2. This CDR3 comprises 16 residues. Germline V gene lookup returns CDR1 KGHDR and CDR2 SFDVKD. Trimming cost V 1 base and J 7 bases; bases outside gene matches: 8. CDR3 region: CATSDFSPAGDNEQFF. CDR3 sequence (DNA): TGTGCCACCAGTGATTTTAGCCCAGCGGGGGATAATGAGCAGTTCTTC.

The chain uses TRBV20-1 and TRBJ2-7; D is unresolved. V gave up 6 bases and J gave up 6 bases, with 21 bases separating them. The CDR3 is 14 residues long. The V gene's germline CDR1 is DFQATT and CDR2 SNEGSKA (reference sequence). The CDR3: CSAAVRVMDAEQYF. The CDR3, as DNA: TGCAGTGCGGCTGTCCGGGTTATGGATGCCGAGCAGTACTTC.

The chain recombines TRBV19 with TRBJ2-1; the D gene could be TRBD1 or TRBD2 (7 bases each). CDR1 LNHDA and CDR2 SQIVND come from the germline V gene (reference sequence). The V end lost 1 base, the J end lost 4 bases, and 17 bases lay between the germline ends. This CDR3 contains 17 residues. CDR3 coding DNA: TGTGCCAGTAGTATAGCGGCGTGGGAGGGGGCTTACAATGAGCAGTTCTTC. It codes for CASSIAAWEGAYNEQFF.

This clonotype was seen repeatedly, ten times or more. The chain employs TRBV3-1 and TRBJ2-7; no clear D. The V end was cut by 8 bases, the J end by 1 base, with 6 bases between. This CDR3 spans 11 amino acids. The germline gives CDR1 LGHDT, CDR2 YNNKEL (reference sequence). In nucleotides, the CDR3 is TGTGCCAGCGCAGATTCCTACGAGCAGTACTTC. This sequence encodes CASADSYEQYF.

The gene calls are TRBV5-5 and TRBJ2-7; D is perhaps TRBD1 (6 bases). CDR1 is SGHKS and CDR2 is YYEKEE in the germline V gene (reference sequence). This CDR3 is 15 amino acids long. V lost 0 bases and J 3 bases, leaving 13 bases between the germline ends. The CDR3 DNA is TGTGCCAGCAGCTTGGGGGACATACCACGCTACGAGCAGTACTTC. It is translated as CASSLGDIPRYEQYF.